Shown below are 30 T cell receptor beta chains from a single sample sequenced in a study of technical replicates of blood from a handful of donors. Generated by immunoSEQ multiplex PCR, the TCRdb table keeps only in-frame clones and is missing some. The sample shows 60,000 to 85,000 clones, 90% to 95% of them seen only once. Material for sequencing was T cells isolated from PBMCs. The receptors originated from a human donor in good health.

The J gene is TRBJ2-1, the V gene TRBV7-9, with 8 bases matching TRBD2. The J segment lost 7 bases and the V segment lost 7 bases, leaving 21 bases of the junction unmatched. In germline, CDR1 is SEHNR, CDR2 FQNEAQ (reference sequence). This CDR3 is built from 18 residues. The CDR3 here is CASINLNPRAGVGNEQFF. The CDR3, as DNA: TGTGCCAGCATCAACTTAAACCCAAGAGCGGGAGTAGGTAATGAGCAGTTCTTC.

The CDR3 region has the DNA TGTGCCAGCTCACCAGACAGCCATGGCTACACCTTC. It specifies CASSPDSHGYTF. The chain recombines TRBV18 with TRBJ1-2; weak D call: TRBD1 (5 bases). With 2 bases removed from V and 6 bases from J, the gap between germline ends came to 7 bases. The germline gives CDR1 KGHSH, CDR2 LQKENI. The CDR3 is 12 amino acids.

The V and J genes are TRBV27 and TRBJ2-1; a weak D match, TRBD1 (5 bases). The CDR3 sequence is 13 residues long. Germline loops: CDR1 MNHEY, CDR2 SMNVEV (reference sequence). V lost 4 bases to trimming and J lost 7 bases, with 11 bases between them. The CDR3 region is CASSWGGKNEQFF. In DNA, the CDR3 is TGTGCCAGCAGTTGGGGCGGAAAGAATGAGCAGTTCTTC.

The V call is TRBV21-1, the J call TRBJ1-1; the tabulated D call, TRBD1, remains unverified against the DNA. TRBV21-1 is designated a pseudogene. CDR3 length: 16 amino acids. CDR3 protein: CASTPRWGQGDPEAFF. The CDR3 DNA reads TGTGCCAGCACCCCCCGATGGGGACAGGGGGACCCTGAAGCTTTCTTT.

The chain joins TRBV6-4 to TRBJ1-1; no clear D gene. In germline, CDR1 is MRHNA, CDR2 SNTAGT. Trimming stripped 6 bases from V and 2 bases from J, with 16 bases between. The CDR3 loop spans 15 amino acids. CDR3 coding DNA: TGTGCCAGCAGAGAAGAGACCGGGAGCAACACTGAAGCTTTCTTT. This gives the protein CASREETGSNTEAFF.

V gene TRBV7-9 combines with J gene TRBJ1-5; the D is unclear. The V and J ends lost 1 base and 5 bases respectively, with 9 bases between them. Germline V lookup: CDR1 SEHNR, CDR2 FQNEAQ (reference sequence). The CDR3 has 14 residues. CDR3 coding DNA: TGTGCCAGCAGCTTAGGCGCAACAGATCAGCCCCAGCATTTT. Encoded protein: CASSLGATDQPQHF. The full variable domain, its missing parts supplied by reference TRBV7-9 and TRBJ1-5, is DTGVSQNPRHKITKRGQNVTFRCDPISEHNRLYWYRQTLGQGPEFLTYFQNEAQLEKSRLLSDRFSAERPKGSFSTLEIQRTEQGDSAMYLCASSLGATDQPQHFGDGTRLSIL.

The rearrangement joins TRBV4-1 to TRBJ2-3; TRBD2 agrees at 16 bases. The CDR3 has 18 residues. Germline CDR1 MGHRA, CDR2 YSYEKL. V dropped 4 bases and J dropped 7; count of bases not matched to a gene: 11. CDR3 sequence: CASSLGTSGRAVSYTQYF. In nucleotides, the CDR3 is TGCGCCAGCAGCCTGGGGACTAGCGGGAGGGCCGTTTCCTATACGCAGTATTTT.

This clone was seen just once. The V gene is TRBV6-6, the J gene TRBJ1-3; unclear D gene. The CDR3 is 15 residues long. The V and J ends lost 5 bases and 0 bases respectively, with 11 bases between them. Per germline, CDR1 MNHNY and CDR2 SVGAGI (reference sequence). This chain's CDR3 is CASSPGGDSGNTIYF. The CDR3 DNA reads TGTGCCAGCAGTCCCGGAGGTGACTCTGGAAACACCATATATTTT.

The gene calls are TRBV10-2 and TRBJ1-2; TRBD1 might be the D (6 bases). The length of the CDR3 is 15 residues. V was shortened by 6 bases and J by 0 bases, with 14 bases between the two germline ends. CDR1 and CDR2 (germline): WSHSY, SAAADI. The CDR3 region is CASSYSRTANYGYTF. CDR3 nucleotides: TGCGCCAGCAGCTATTCAAGGACAGCTAACTATGGCTACACCTTC.

The chain uses TRBV7-3 and TRBJ2-2, with 9 bases lining up with TRBD1. The trim removed 5 bases at V and 3 bases at J, leaving 4 bases unmatched. Germline CDR1 SGHTA, CDR2 FQGTGA. The CDR3 is 15 amino acids. CDR3: CASSPTGGDTGELFF. The DNA of the CDR3 is TGTGCCAGCAGCCCCACAGGGGGCGACACCGGGGAGCTGTTTTTT.

The rearrangement joins TRBV7-3 to TRBJ2-2; TRBD2 agrees at 13 bases. Trimming cost V 5 bases and J 6 bases; bases outside gene matches: 6. Germline V gene data show CDR1 as SGHTA and CDR2 as FQGTGA. The length of the CDR3 is 16 residues. CDR3 region: CASSLGLAGASGELFF. CDR3 sequence (DNA): TGTGCCAGCAGCCTCGGACTAGCGGGAGCGTCCGGGGAGCTGTTTTTT.

This rearrangement joins TRBV19 to TRBJ2-1, with D uncertain. Germline V gives CDR1 LNHDA, CDR2 SQIVND (reference sequence). The CDR3 is 18 amino acids. Trimming stripped 1 base from V and 1 base from J, with 17 bases between. In DNA form, the CDR3 reads TGTGCCAGTAGTATAGTACTCTCCCCAGAGAGGTCCTACAATGAGCAGTTCTTC. Its translation: CASSIVLSPERSYNEQFF. Looking up the rest from reference TRBV19 and TRBJ2-1 gives the full variable domain: DGGITQSPKYLFRKEGQNVTLSCEQNLNHDAMYWYRQDPGQGLRLIYYSQIVNDFQKGDIAEGYSVSREKKESFPLTVTSAQKNPTAFYLCASSIVLSPERSYNEQFFGPGTRLTVL.

The chain couples TRBV15 to TRBJ2-3; 10 bases align to TRBD1. Germline CDR1 LNHNV, CDR2 YYDKDF (reference sequence). The CDR3 sequence is 18 residues long. J was trimmed by 4 bases and V by 0 bases; bases with no gene match: 10. In DNA, the CDR3 is TGTGCCACCAGCAGAGACCCCCTCTCGGGACAGGGGTCAGATACGCAGTATTTT. Protein product: CATSRDPLSGQGSDTQYF. The full variable domain, in which reference TRBV15 and TRBJ2-3 provide the parts outside the CDR3, is DAMVIQNPRYQVTQFGKPVTLSCSQTLNHNVMYWYQQKSSQAPKLLFHYYDKDFNNEADTPDNFQSRRPNTSFCFLDIRSPGLGDTAMYLCATSRDPLSGQGSDTQYFGPGTRLTVL.

This clone showed up just once. The chain combines TRBV19 with TRBJ2-5, with D possibly TRBD2 on 7 matching bases. This CDR3 comprises 15 residues. The V end was cut by 1 base, the J end by 5 bases, with 14 bases between. Germline V gene lookup returns CDR1 LNHDA and CDR2 SQIVND (reference sequence). CDR3 nucleotide sequence: TGTGCCAGTAGTATAGTTGCGGGGGCTAGGGAGACCCAGTACTTC. This sequence encodes CASSIVAGARETQYF.

The chain has TRBV7-2 and TRBJ2-5; TRBD2 agrees at 8 bases. Germline V gene data show CDR1 as SGHTA and CDR2 as FQGNSA. The CDR3 totals 15 residues. J lost 4 bases, V lost 5 bases, and 9 bases had no gene match. The CDR3 sequence is CASSPQSGRGETQYF. CDR3 sequence (DNA): TGTGCCAGCAGCCCCCAGAGCGGGAGAGGAGAGACCCAGTACTTC.

The chain has TRBV19 and TRBJ1-1; 9 bases are shared with TRBD1. V lost 8 bases, J lost 2 bases, and 3 bases stayed unmatched. This CDR3 spans 13 amino acids. The germline CDR1 and CDR2 sequences are LNHDA and SQIVND (reference sequence). The CDR3 here is CASRTGDNTEAFF. CDR3 nucleotide sequence: TGTGCCAGTCGGACAGGGGATAACACTGAAGCTTTCTTT.

This clone was seen a single time. The chain couples TRBV30 to TRBJ1-2; 9 bases agree with TRBD1. The CDR3 totals 13 residues. Germline-derived CDR1 and CDR2 are GTSNPN and SVGIG (reference sequence). The J segment lost 8 bases and the V segment lost 4 bases, leaving 8 bases of the junction unmatched. The DNA for the CDR3 is TGTGCCTGGATAGGGGGACAGGGACCGGGCTACACCTTC. As protein: CAWIGGQGPGYTF. Full variable domain (outside the CDR3, taken from reference TRBV30 and TRBJ1-2): SQTIHQWPATLVQPVGSPLSLECTVEGTSNPNLYWYRQAAGRGLQLLFYSVGIGQISSEVPQNLSASRPQDRQFILSSKKLLLSDSGFYLCAWIGGQGPGYTFGSGTRLTVV.

The CDR3 reads CASSSSGSSRETQYF. The CDR3, as DNA: TGTGCCAGCAGTTCTAGCGGGAGTTCACGGGAGACCCAGTACTTC. The rearrangement links TRBV27 to TRBJ2-5, with 10 bases aligning to TRBD2. The CDR3 covers 15 residues. V dropped 4 bases and J dropped 5; count of bases not matched to a gene: 7. Per germline, CDR1 MNHEY and CDR2 SMNVEV (reference sequence).

The chain carries TRBV4-1 and TRBJ2-7; D is perhaps TRBD2 (5 bases). The CDR3 has 15 amino acids. V lost 1 base and J 0 bases, leaving 10 bases between the germline ends. Germline V gives CDR1 MGHRA, CDR2 YSYEKL. This CDR3 reads CASSQGTGSSYEQYF. CDR3 coding DNA: TGCGCCAGCAGCCAAGGGACGGGGAGCTCCTACGAGCAGTACTTC.

The rearrangement uses TRBV27 and TRBJ2-7; TRBD1 aligns across 7 bases. The CDR3 loop spans 13 amino acids. With V trimmed by 2 bases and J by 6 bases, 4 bases remained unmatched. From germline, CDR1 is MNHEY and CDR2 SMNVEV (reference sequence). CDR3 in amino acids: CASSLQTGSEQYF. The DNA of the CDR3 is TGTGCCAGCAGTTTACAGACAGGGAGCGAGCAGTACTTC.

The chain joins TRBV12-5 to TRBJ2-5, with TRBD2 identical over 12 bases. Per the germline V gene, CDR1 is LGHNT and CDR2 is FRNRAP. This CDR3 region has 16 residues. J lost 4 bases, V lost 5 bases, and 8 bases had no gene match. The CDR3 nucleotides are TGTGCTAGTGGTCAAAGACTAGCGGGAGTTGGAGAGACCCAGTACTTC. It encodes CASGQRLAGVGETQYF.

This rearrangement joins TRBV29-1 to TRBJ2-1; TRBD2 agrees at 11 bases. Looked up from germline, CDR1 is SQVTM and CDR2 is ANQGSEA. The CDR3 contains 18 residues. V shed 6 bases, J shed 2 bases, and the junction held 15 bases outside the gene matches. CDR3 in amino acids: CSVDPGLAELLAYNEQFF. Here the CDR3 DNA reads TGCAGCGTGGACCCGGGACTAGCGGAACTTCTTGCCTACAATGAGCAGTTCTTC.

V gene TRBV5-1 combines with J gene TRBJ1-5, with 8 bases lining up with TRBD1. J lost 6 bases, V lost 1 base, and 6 bases had no gene match. The CDR3 has 15 amino acids. Germline lookup yields CDR1 SGHRS and CDR2 YFSETQ. CDR3 sequence reads: CASSLSGGTGQPQHF. CDR3 DNA sequence: TGCGCCAGCAGCTTGTCAGGGGGGACAGGTCAGCCCCAGCATTTT.

This clone was recorded once. V and J are TRBV19 and TRBJ1-5; unclear D gene. This CDR3 spans 14 amino acids. Germline V lookup: CDR1 LNHDA, CDR2 SQIVND (reference sequence). The ends were cut back, 7 bases at V and 5 bases at J, with 15 bases in the middle. CDR3 DNA sequence: TGTGCCAGTACCAAACTCCTGGGCTATCAGCCCCAGCATTTT. This sequence encodes CASTKLLGYQPQHF.

The rearrangement uses TRBV6-1 and TRBJ2-5; D gene ambiguous. The CDR3 length is 12 residues. With 4 bases removed from V and 4 bases from J, the gap between germline ends came to 7 bases. Germline loops: CDR1 MNHNS, CDR2 SASEGT. The CDR3 region is CASSGTIETQYF. DNA for the CDR3: TGTGCCAGCAGTGGAACTATAGAGACCCAGTACTTC.

The chain joins TRBV15 to TRBJ1-4; TRBD1 aligns across 7 bases. The CDR3 spans 15 residues. Germline-derived CDR1 and CDR2 are LNHNV and YYDKDF (reference sequence). The V segment lost 1 base and the J segment 5 bases; nucleotides outside the gene matches: 4. In DNA, the CDR3 is TGTGCCACCAGCAGAGTTGACAGGGTGAATGAAAAACTGTTTTTT. It is translated as CATSRVDRVNEKLFF.

DNA for the CDR3: TGTGCCAGCAGCACTACTTATGACAGTAGCAGGGAGACCCAGTACTTC. It specifies CASSTTYDSSRETQYF. The chain is built from TRBV7-9 and TRBJ2-5, with a weak D call TRBD1 (5 bases). V lost 5 bases and J lost 5, with 21 bases in between. The length of the CDR3 is 16 residues. The germline gives CDR1 SEHNR, CDR2 FQNEAQ (reference sequence).

CDR3 in DNA: TGCAGCGTTGGTAAGACTGCTTACGAGCAGTACTTC. Translated, it gives CSVGKTAYEQYF. The chain couples TRBV29-1 to TRBJ2-7; no firm D call. This CDR3 is 12 amino acids long. Germline V gene sequence: CDR1 SQVTM, CDR2 ANQGSEA. V was shortened by 4 bases and J by 4 bases, with 11 bases between the two germline ends.

J is TRBJ2-2 and V is TRBV30; a possible D gene is TRBD2 (5 bases). CDR1 and CDR2 (germline): GTSNPN, SVGIG (reference sequence). V shed 2 bases and J shed 6 bases, with 10 bases lying between them. The CDR3 runs to 13 residues. The CDR3 nucleotides are TGTGCCTGGAGTTTTACTAGGGCCGGGGAGCTGTTTTTT. This gives the protein CAWSFTRAGELFF.

This sequence joins TRBV7-6 and TRBJ2-5; no clear D. The CDR3 is 12 residues long. Germline loops: CDR1 SGHVS, CDR2 FNYEAQ. V was pared by 5 bases and J by 4 bases, with 8 bases between. CDR3 DNA sequence: TGTGCCAGCAGCCTAGAACTAGAGACCCAGTACTTC. Protein product: CASSLELETQYF.